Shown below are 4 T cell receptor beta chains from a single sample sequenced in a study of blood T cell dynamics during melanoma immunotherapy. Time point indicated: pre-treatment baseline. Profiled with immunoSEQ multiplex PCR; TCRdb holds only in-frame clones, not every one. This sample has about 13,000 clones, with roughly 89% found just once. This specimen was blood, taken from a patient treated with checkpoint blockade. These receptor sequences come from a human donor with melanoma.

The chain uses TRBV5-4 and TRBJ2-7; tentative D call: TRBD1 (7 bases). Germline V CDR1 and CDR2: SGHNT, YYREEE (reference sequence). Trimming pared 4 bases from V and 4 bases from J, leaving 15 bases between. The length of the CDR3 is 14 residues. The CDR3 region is CASSGGTVPYEQYF. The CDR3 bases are TGTGCCAGCAGCGGAGGGACAGTCCCTTACGAGCAGTACTTC.

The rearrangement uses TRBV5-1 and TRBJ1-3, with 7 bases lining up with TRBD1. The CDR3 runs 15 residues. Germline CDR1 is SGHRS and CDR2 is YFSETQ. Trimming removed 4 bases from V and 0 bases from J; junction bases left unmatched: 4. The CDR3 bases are TGCGCCAGCAGCGTGACAGGGAGCTCTGGAAACACCATATATTTT. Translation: CASSVTGSSGNTIYF.

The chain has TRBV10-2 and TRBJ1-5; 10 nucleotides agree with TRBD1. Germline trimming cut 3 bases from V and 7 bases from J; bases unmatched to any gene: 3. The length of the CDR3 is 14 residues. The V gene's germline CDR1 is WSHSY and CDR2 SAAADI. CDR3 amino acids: CASSEGQGGQPQHF. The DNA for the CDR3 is TGCGCCAGCAGTGAAGGACAGGGGGGACAGCCCCAGCATTTT.

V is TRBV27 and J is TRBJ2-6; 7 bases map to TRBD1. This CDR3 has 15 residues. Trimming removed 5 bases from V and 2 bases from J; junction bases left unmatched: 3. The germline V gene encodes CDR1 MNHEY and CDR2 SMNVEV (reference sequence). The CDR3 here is CASSQGTAGANVLTF. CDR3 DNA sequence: TGTGCCAGCAGTCAAGGGACAGCTGGGGCCAACGTCCTGACTTTC.